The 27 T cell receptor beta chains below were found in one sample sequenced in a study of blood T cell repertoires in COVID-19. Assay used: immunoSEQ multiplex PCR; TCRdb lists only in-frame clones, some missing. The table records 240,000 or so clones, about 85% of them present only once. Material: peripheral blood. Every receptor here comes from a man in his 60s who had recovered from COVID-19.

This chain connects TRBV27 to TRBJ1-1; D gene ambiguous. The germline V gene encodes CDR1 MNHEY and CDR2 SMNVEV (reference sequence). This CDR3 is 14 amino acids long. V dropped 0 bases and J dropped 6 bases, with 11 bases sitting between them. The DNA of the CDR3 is TGTGCCAGCAGTTTATCGGCAGGAATCGCTGAAGCTTTCTTT. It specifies CASSLSAGIAEAFF.

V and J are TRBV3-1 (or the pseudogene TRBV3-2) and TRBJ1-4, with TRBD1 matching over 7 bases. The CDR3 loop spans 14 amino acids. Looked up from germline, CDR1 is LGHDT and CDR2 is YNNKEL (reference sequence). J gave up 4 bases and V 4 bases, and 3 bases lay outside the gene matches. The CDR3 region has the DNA TGTGCCAGCAGCCTAAACAGGGGTAATGAAAAACTGTTTTTT. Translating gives CASSLNRGNEKLFF.

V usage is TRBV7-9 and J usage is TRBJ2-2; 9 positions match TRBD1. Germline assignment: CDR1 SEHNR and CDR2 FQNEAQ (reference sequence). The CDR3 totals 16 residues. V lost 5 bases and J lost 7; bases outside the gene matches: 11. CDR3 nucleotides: TGTGCCAGCAGCCCACAGGGGGCTGCTTGGATCGGGGAGCTGTTTTTT. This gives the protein CASSPQGAAWIGELFF. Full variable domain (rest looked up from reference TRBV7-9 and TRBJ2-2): DTGVSQNPRHKITKRGQNVTFRCDPISEHNRLYWYRQTLGQGPEFLTYFQNEAQLEKSRLLSDRFSAERPKGSFSTLEIQRTEQGDSAMYLCASSPQGAAWIGELFFGEGSRLTVL.

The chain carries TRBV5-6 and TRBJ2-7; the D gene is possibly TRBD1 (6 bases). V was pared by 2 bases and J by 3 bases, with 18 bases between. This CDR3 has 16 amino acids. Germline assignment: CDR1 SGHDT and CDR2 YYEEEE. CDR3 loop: CASSFGQRARNYEQYF. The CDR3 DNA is TGTGCCAGCAGCTTCGGACAGCGAGCTAGAAACTACGAGCAGTACTTC.

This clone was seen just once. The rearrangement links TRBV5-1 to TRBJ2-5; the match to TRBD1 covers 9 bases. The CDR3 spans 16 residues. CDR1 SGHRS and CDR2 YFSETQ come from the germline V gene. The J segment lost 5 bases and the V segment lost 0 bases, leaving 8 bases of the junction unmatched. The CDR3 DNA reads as TGCGCCAGCAGCTTGGGAAAACAGGGGGCCGCGGAGACCCAGTACTTC. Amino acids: CASSLGKQGAAETQYF.

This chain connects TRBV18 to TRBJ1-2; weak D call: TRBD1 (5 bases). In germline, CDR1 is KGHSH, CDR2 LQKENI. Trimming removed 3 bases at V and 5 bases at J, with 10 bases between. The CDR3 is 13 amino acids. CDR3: CASSPQGGYGYTF. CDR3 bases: TGTGCCAGCTCACCCCAGGGTGGGTATGGCTACACCTTC.

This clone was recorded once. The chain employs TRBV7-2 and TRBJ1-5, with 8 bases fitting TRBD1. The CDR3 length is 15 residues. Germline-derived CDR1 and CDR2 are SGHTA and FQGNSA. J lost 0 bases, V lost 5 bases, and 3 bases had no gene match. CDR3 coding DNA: TGTGCCAGCAGCATGGACAGGGATAGCAATCAGCCCCAGCATTTT. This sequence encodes CASSMDRDSNQPQHF.

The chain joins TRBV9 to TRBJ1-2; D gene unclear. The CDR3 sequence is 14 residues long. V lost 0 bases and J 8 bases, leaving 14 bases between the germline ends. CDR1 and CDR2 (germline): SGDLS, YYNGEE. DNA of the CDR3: TGTGCCAGCAGCGTAGGAGGCGGTAATAGGGGCTACACCTTC. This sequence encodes CASSVGGGNRGYTF. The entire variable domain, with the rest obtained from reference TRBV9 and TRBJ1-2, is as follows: DSGVTQTPKHLITATGQRVTLRCSPRSGDLSVYWYQQSLDQGLQFLIQYYNGEERAKGNILERFSAQQFPDLHSELNLSSLELGDSALYFCASSVGGGNRGYTFGSGTRLTVV.

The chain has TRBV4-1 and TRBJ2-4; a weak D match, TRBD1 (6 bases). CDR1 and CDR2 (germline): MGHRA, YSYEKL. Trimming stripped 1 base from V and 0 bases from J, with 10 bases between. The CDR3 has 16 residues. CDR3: CASSQVSGVAKNIQYF. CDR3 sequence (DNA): TGCGCCAGCAGCCAAGTTTCAGGGGTAGCCAAAAACATTCAGTACTTC.

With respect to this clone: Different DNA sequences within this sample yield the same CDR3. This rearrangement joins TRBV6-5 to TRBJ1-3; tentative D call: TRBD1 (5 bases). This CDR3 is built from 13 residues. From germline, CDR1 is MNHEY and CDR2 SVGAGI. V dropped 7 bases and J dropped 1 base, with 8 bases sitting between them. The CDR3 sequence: CASTRGSGNTIYF. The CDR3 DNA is TGTGCCAGCACCCGGGGGTCTGGAAACACCATATATTTT.

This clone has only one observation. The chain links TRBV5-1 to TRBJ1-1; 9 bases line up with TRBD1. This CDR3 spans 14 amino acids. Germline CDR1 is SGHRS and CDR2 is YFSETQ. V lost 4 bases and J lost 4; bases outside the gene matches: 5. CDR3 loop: CASSLRQGGTEAFF. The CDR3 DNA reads TGCGCCAGCAGCCTTAGACAGGGGGGCACTGAAGCTTTCTTT.

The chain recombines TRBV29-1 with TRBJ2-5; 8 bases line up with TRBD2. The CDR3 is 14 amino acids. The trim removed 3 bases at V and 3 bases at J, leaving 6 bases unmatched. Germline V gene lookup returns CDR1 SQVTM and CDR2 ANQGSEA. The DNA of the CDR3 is TGCAGCGTTGACAGACTAGCGACAAAAGAGACCCAGTACTTC. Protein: CSVDRLATKETQYF.

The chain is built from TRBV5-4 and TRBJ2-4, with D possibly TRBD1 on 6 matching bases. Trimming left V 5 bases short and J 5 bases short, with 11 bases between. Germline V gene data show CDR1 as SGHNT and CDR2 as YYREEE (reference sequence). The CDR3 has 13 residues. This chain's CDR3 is CASSPNRENIQYF. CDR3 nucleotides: TGTGCCAGCAGTCCTAACAGGGAAAACATTCAGTACTTC. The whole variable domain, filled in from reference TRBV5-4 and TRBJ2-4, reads ETGVTQSPTHLIKTRGQQVTLRCSSQSGHNTVSWYQQALGQGPQFIFQYYREEENGRGNFPPRFSGLQFPNYSSELNVNALELDDSALYLCASSPNRENIQYFGAGTRLSVL.

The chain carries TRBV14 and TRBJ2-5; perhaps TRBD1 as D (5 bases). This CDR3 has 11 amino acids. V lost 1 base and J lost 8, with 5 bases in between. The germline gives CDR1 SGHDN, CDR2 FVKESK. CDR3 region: CASSQGTTQYF. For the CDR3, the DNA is TGTGCCAGCAGCCAAGGGACAACCCAGTACTTC.

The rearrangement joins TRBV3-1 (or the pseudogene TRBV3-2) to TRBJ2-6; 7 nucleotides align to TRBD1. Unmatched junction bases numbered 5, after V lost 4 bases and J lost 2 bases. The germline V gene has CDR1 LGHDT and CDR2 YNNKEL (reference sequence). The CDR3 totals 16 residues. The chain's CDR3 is CASSRQQGTGANVLTF. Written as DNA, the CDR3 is TGTGCCAGCAGCCGTCAACAGGGGACTGGGGCCAACGTCCTGACTTTC.

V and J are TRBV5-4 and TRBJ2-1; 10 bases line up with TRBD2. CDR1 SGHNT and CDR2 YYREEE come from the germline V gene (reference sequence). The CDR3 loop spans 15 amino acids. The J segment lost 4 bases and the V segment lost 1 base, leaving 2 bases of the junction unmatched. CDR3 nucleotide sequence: TGTGCCAGCAGCTTGACTAGCGGGGCATACAATGAGCAGTTCTTC. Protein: CASSLTSGAYNEQFF.

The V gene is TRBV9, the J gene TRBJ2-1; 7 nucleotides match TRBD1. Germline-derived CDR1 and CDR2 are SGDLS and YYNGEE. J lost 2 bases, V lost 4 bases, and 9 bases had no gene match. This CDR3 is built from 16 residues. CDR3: CASSQIRGLAYNEQFF. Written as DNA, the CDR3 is TGTGCCAGCAGCCAGATCAGGGGGTTGGCCTACAATGAGCAGTTCTTC.

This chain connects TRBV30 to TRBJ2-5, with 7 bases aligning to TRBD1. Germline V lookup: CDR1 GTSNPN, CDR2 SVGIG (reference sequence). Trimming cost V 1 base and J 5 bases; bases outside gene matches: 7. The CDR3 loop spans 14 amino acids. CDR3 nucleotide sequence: TGTGCCTGGAGTGGGAACAGGGGAGTGGAGACCCAGTACTTC. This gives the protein CAWSGNRGVETQYF.

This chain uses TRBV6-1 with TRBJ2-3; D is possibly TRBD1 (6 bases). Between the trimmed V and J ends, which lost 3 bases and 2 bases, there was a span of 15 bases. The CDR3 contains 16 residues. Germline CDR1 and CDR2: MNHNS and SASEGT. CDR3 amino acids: CASSEGAEPPTDTQYF. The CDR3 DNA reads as TGTGCCAGCAGTGAGGGGGCCGAGCCCCCCACAGATACGCAGTATTTT.

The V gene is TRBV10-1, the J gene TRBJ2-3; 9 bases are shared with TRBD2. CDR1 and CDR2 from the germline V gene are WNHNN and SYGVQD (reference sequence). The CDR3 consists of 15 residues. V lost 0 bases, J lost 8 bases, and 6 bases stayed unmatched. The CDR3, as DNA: TGCGCCAGCAGTGAGTCGCTAGCGGGGTTGAGTACGCAGTATTTT. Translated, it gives CASSESLAGLSTQYF.

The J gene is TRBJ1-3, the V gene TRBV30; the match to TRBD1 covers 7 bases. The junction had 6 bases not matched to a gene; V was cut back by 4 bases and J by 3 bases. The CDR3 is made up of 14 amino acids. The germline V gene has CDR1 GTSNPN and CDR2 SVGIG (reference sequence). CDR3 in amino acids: CAWKKGGYGNTIYF. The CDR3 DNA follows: TGTGCCTGGAAAAAAGGGGGCTATGGAAACACCATATATTTT.

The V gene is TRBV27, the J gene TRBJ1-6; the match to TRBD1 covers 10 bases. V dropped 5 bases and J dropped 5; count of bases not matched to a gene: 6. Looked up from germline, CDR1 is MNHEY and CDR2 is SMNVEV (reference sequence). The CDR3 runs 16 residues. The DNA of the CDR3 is TGTGCCAGCAGTCCCGGACAGGGGGTTAATAATTCACCCCTCCACTTT. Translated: CASSPGQGVNNSPLHF.

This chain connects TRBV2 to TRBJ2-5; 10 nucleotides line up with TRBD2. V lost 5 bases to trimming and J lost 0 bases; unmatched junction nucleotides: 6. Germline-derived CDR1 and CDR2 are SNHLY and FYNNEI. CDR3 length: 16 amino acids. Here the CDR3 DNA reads TGTGCCAGCAGTTGGACTAGCGGAGTGTACCAAGAGACCCAGTACTTC. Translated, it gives CASSWTSGVYQETQYF.

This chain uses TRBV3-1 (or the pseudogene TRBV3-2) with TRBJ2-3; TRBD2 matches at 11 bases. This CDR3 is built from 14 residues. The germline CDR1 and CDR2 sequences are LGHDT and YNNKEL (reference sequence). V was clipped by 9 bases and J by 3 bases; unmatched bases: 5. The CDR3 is CASSGGAGTDTQYF. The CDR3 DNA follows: TGTGCCAGTAGCGGGGGGGCCGGTACAGATACGCAGTATTTT.

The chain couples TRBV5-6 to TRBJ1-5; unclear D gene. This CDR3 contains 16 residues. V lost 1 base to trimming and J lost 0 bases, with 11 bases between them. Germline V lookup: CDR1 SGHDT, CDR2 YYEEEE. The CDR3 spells CASSLTESYSNQPQHF. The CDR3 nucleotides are TGTGCCAGCAGCTTGACGGAGTCGTATAGCAATCAGCCCCAGCATTTT.

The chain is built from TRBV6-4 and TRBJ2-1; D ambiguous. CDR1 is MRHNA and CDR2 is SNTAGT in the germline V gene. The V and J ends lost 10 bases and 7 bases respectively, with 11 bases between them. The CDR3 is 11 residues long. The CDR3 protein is CATSSGNEQFF. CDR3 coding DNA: TGTGCCACCTCTAGTGGGAATGAGCAGTTCTTC.

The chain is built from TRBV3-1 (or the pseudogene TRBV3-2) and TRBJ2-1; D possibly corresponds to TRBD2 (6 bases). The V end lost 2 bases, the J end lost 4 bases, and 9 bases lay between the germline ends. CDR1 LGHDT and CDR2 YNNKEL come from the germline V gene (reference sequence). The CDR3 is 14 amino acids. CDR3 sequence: CASSQLDYYNEQFF. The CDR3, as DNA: TGTGCCAGCAGCCAATTGGACTATTACAATGAGCAGTTCTTC.